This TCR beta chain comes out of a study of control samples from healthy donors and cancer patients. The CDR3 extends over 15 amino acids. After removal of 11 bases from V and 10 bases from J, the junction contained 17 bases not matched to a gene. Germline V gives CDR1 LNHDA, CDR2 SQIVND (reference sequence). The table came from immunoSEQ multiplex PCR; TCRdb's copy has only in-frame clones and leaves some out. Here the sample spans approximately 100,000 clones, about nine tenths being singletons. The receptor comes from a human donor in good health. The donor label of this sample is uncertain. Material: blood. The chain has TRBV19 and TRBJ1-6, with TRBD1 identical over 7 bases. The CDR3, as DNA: TGTGCCGCTAGAAACCACGGACAGGCCCAGTCACCCCTCCACTTT. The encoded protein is CAARNHGQAQSPLHF.